One T cell receptor beta chain is described in this entry. The CDR3 has 13 residues. Germline CDR1 is MNHEY and CDR2 is SVGAGI. V dropped 7 bases and J dropped 5 bases, with 14 bases sitting between them. The data belong to a study of T cell responses to AZD1222 COVID-19 vaccine. TCRdb's copy holds only in-frame clones and misses some; the assay was immunoSEQ multiplex PCR. The data hold 130,000 to 150,000 clones, with more than 70% observed a single time. V and J are TRBV6-5 and TRBJ2-5; D gene unclear. The receptor comes from an adult in good health. The specimen comprised peripheral blood, sampled on day 0 of AZD1222 vaccination. The DNA of the CDR3 is TGTGCCAGCACCAACCCGGGCTGGGAGACCCAGTACTTC. Protein product: CASTNPGWETQYF.